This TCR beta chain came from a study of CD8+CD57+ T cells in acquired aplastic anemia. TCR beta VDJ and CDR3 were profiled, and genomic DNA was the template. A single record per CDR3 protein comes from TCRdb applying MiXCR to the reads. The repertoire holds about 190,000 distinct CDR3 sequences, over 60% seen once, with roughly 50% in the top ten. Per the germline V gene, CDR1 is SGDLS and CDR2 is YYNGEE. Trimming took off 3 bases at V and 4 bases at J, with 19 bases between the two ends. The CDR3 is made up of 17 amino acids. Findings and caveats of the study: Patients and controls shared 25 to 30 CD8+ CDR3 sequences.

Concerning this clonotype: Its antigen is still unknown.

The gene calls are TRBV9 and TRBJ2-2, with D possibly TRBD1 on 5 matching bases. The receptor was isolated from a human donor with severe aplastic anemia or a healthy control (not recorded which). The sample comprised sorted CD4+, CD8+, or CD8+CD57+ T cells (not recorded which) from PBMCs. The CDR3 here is CASSAGDSAGFTGELFF. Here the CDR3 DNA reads TGTGCCAGCAGCGCAGGCGACAGCGCTGGTTTCACCGGGGAGCTGTTTTTT.